This TCR beta chain was sequenced in a study of cytomegalovirus exposure and HLA in healthy donors. 13 Jbeta primers and 60 Vbeta primers were used for the PCR. TCRdb's copy holds only in-frame clones and misses some; the assay was immunoSEQ multiplex PCR. The profile shows under 150,000 clones, 79% of them singletons. This CDR3 spans 16 amino acids. Germline V CDR1 and CDR2: SGDLS, YYNGEE. With 4 bases removed from V and 2 bases from J, the gap between germline ends came to 17 bases. Sequencing was performed on PBMCs. The V and J genes are TRBV9 and TRBJ2-3; perhaps TRBD2 as D (6 bases). The TCR was taken from a middle-aged woman in good health and CMV-seropositive. The CDR3 region is CASSSRGGKDTDTQYF. The CDR3 DNA is TGTGCCAGCAGCTCCCGTGGGGGGAAGGACACAGATACGCAGTATTTT.